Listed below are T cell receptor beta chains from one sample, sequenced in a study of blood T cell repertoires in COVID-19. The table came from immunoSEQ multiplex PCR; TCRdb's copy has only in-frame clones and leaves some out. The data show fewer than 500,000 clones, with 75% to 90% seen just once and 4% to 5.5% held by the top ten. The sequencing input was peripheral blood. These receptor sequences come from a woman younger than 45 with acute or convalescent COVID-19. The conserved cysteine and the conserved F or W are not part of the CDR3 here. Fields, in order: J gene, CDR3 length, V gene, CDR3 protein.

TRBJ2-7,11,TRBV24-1,ATSSGRHYEQY
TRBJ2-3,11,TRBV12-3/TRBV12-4,ASRAVNTDTQY
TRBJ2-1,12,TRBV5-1,ASSPQTGANEQF
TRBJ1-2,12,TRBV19,ASSNTPGAYGYT
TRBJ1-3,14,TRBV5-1,ASSLDDRRSGNTIY
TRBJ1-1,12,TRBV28,ASSPGTVNTEAF
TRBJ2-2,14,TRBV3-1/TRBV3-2,ASSNEGGLGTGELF
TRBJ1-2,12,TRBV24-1,ATSDSGTGLGYT
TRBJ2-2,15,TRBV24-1,ATSDRTSVANTGELF
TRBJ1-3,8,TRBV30,AWKGDTIY
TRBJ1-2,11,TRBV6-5,ASSTGAYYGYT
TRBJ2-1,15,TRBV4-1,ASSQVGRGPTYNEQF
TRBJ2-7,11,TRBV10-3,AISDGRGDEQY
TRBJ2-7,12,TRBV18,ASSQTPSSGEQY
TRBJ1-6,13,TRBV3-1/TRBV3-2,ASSREQGNNSPLH
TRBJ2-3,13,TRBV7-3,ASSFGGGRSDTQY
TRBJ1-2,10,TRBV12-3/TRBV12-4,ASGDRTLGYT
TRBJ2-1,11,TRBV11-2,ASSLDVRTEQF
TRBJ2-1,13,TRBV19,ASLGTGLLDNEQF
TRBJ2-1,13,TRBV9,ASSVAIGQNNEQF
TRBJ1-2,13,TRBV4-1,ASSQPLQGYYGYT
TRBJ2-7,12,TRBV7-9,ASTRTGERYEQY
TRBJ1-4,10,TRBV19,ASSMTYGELF
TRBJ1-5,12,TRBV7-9,ASSSAGGNQPQH
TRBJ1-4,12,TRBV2,ASRPGQLGEKLF
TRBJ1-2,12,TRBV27,ASSLRGSVYGYT
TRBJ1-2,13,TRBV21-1,ASHLVGPGVYGYT
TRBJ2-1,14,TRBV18,ASSPTLGGRYNEQF
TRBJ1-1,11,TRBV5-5,ASSSTPNTEAF
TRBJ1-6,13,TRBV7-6,ASSPGGPGAPPLH
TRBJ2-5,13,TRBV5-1,ASSLLWLAGETQY
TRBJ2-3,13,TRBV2,ASSRGLDLTDTQY
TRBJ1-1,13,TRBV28,ASSLSRTGFTEAF
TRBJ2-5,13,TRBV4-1,ASSPGGESVETQY
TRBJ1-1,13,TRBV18,ASSPDRELNTEAF
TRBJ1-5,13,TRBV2,ASRKGGTANQPQH
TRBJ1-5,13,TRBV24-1,ATRLSTGDNQPQH
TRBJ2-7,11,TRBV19,ARNWTALYEQY
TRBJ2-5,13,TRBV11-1,ASSLSGAEPETQY
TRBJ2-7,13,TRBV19,ASRSMSGGTYEQY
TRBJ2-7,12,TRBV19,ASSARTGESEQY
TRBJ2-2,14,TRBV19,ASSQWANANTGELF
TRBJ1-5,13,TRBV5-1,ASSPGQGSIQPQH
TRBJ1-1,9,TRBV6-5,ASKDRNEAF
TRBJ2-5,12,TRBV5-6,ASSSGQGGQTQY
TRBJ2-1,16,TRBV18,ASSRLRDTTRAPNEQF
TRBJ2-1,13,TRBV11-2,ASSLEDTGYNEQF
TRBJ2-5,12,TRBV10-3,ATGTRGSQETQY
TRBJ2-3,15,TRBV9,ASSVRTILFGTDTQY
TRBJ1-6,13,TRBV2,ASSGAQGNNSPLH